Sequencing of this T cell receptor (beta chain) was carried out in a study of T-cell reconstitution after alpha-beta-depleted transplantation in children (dated by TCRdb to about 2016). Some background on the complete study: Using TCR repertoire profiling, the study followed T-cell immune reconstitution in a quantitative way in children after TCRalphabeta/CD19-depleted allogeneic hematopoietic cell transplantation. The investigation overall reported the following: In some patients, the high TCRbeta diversity seen at day 60 was put down to recipient T cells and intrathymic progenitors that had survived conditioning. The apparently early recovery of alphabetaT-cell counts about two months after transplant reportedly depended on only several hundred rapidly expanded clones that came from non-depleted graft cells. Over subsequent months, a decline in hyperexpanded clone frequencies was noted, and after one year, T-cell counts and TCRbeta diversity were mostly ascribed to newly produced T cells.

Read against the paper, the sample's treatment or condition label means: allogeneic hematopoietic cell transplantation with graft depleted of TCRalphabeta T cells and CD19 B cells. TCRalphabeta/CD19-depleted allogeneic hematopoietic cell grafts were given to the transplant recipients, all of whom were children. Details on this clonotype: It lacks a known antigen. No much larger clone exists at a distance of one base, and base qualities are not known.

The germline ends are 23 bases apart after V is trimmed by 4 bases and J by 5 bases. Inclusive of the bounding cysteine and phenylalanine, the CDR3 is 17 residues long. Here the CDR3 DNA is all that survives: 51 bases in frame from base 1. The germline V gene (reference sequence) sets CDR1 to LGHDT and CDR2 to YNNKEL. The library relied on PCR. TCRdb records Illumina HiSeq 2500 as the sequencer. TCR libraries were prepared with molecular barcoding, using unique molecular identifiers to normalize TCRbeta repertoire quantification. TCRdb reprocessed the public reads (quality trimming at Q25 with fastp, clone calling with MiXCR) and kept in-frame beta chains. Rows merge per CDR3 protein into single entries with the most common DNA and genes. Within this sample are more than 400,000 distinct CDR3 sequences, with approximately 42% of them counted one time only. Under 30% of the sample is taken by the ten largest.

Sequences were derived from PBMCs, sampled before TCRalphabeta/CD19-depleted stem cell transplant. The sequence derives from a girl aged 2 to 10 with aplastic anemia, due to receive a stem cell transplant. The chain joins TRBV3-1 to TRBJ2-5, with the D call tentatively TRBD1 or TRBD2, each fitting 6 bases. The CDR3 protein: CASSPYRGPRGGETQYF. In nucleotide form, the sequence is TGTGCCAGCAGCCCCTACCGGGGGCCAAGAGGAGGCGAGACCCAGTACTTC.